This T cell receptor beta chain was captured in a study of blood T cell repertoires in COVID-19. Study overall: T cells, B-cell-depleted T cells, or PBMCs provided the cDNA or gDNA that served as material.

The data were produced by immunoSEQ multiplex PCR, yet TCRdb's version contains in-frame clones alone and is incomplete. In the table there are 200,000 to 250,000 clones, roughly nine tenths of which are singletons. Trimming at V came to 3 bases and at J to 8 bases, leaving 5 bases not matched to a gene. The CDR3 is 15 residues long. CDR1 SGHDT and CDR2 YYEEEE come from the germline V gene. The sequence was obtained from a woman aged 50 to 60 with acute or convalescent COVID-19. The material sequenced was peripheral blood. This rearrangement joins TRBV5-6 to TRBJ2-1; 13 bases agree with TRBD2. The CDR3 loop is CASSYGTSGIYEQFF. The CDR3 DNA follows: TGTGCCAGCAGCTACGGGACTAGCGGGATATATGAGCAGTTCTTC.